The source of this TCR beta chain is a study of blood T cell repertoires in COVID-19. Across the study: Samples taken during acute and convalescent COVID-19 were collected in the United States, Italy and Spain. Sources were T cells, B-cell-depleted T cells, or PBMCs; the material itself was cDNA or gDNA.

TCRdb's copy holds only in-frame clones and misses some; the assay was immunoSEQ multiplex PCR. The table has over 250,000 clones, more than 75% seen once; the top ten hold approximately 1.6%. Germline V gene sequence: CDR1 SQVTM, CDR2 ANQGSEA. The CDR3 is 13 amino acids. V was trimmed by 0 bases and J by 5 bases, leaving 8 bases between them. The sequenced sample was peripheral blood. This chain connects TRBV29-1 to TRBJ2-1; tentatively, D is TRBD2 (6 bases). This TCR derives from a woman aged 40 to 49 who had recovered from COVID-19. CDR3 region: CSVEDGRNNEQFF. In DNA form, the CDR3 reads TGCAGCGTTGAAGATGGGAGGAACAATGAGCAGTTCTTC.